Below, 27 T cell receptor beta chains from the same sample are listed, as sequenced in a study of CD8 T cells in Susac syndrome (dated by TCRdb to between 2018 and 2021). Library construction relied on the immunoSEQ multiplex PCR assay. RNA was extracted with the RNeasy kit and roughly 0.5 to 1 ug was reverse transcribed using random hexamers. In-frame beta chains were kept once TCRdb had trimmed the public reads at Q25 with fastp and called clones with MiXCR. Every distinct CDR3 protein forms one entry, paired with its most common genes and DNA. Recorded for this sample are 190,000 or so distinct CDR3 sequences; around 95% of them occurred a single time. Jointly, the top ten make up around 0.082% of the sample. Sample: CD4+ T cells from PBMCs. These receptors were collected from a human donor with multiple sclerosis.

This chain uses TRBV7-8 with TRBJ2-3; TRBD2 agrees at 11 bases. J gave up 3 bases and V 4 bases, and 9 bases lay outside the gene matches. The germline V gene has CDR1 SGHVS and CDR2 FQNEAQ. The CDR3 totals 17 residues. The CDR3 loop is CASSSWTSGQGTDTQYF. The CDR3 bases are TGTGCCAGCAGCTCTTGGACTAGCGGGCAAGGGACAGATACGCAGTATTTT.

V is TRBV9 and J is TRBJ2-3, with a possible D match to TRBD2 (5 bases). Trimming took off 0 bases at V and 7 bases at J, with 9 bases between the two ends. In germline, CDR1 is SGDLS, CDR2 YYNGEE. The CDR3 extends over 13 amino acids. The CDR3 nucleotides are TGTGCCAGCAGCGTAGACCGGAGGAATACGCAGTATTTT. Protein: CASSVDRRNTQYF.

This rearrangement joins TRBV30 to TRBJ1-2; D uncertain. Looked up from germline, CDR1 is GTSNPN and CDR2 is SVGIG (reference sequence). This CDR3 spans 11 amino acids. The V end lost 5 bases, the J end lost 6 bases, and 10 bases lay between the germline ends. CDR3 residues: CAWGIGNGYTF. CDR3 coding DNA: TGTGCCTGGGGGATAGGTAATGGCTACACCTTC.

The chain is built from TRBV12-3 or TRBV12-4 and TRBJ1-1; D remains unclear. The CDR3 totals 11 residues. The ends were cut back, 8 bases at V and 2 bases at J, with 6 bases in the middle. The CDR3: CASQVNTEAFF. In nucleotides, the CDR3 is TGTGCCAGCCAGGTAAACACTGAAGCTTTCTTT.

J is TRBJ2-5 and V is TRBV7-9, with D uncertain. Germline V gene data show CDR1 as SEHNR and CDR2 as FQNEAQ (reference sequence). V lost 5 bases, J lost 1 base, and 11 bases lay in between. This CDR3 has 14 amino acids. The CDR3 protein is CASSPSRSQETQYF. DNA for the CDR3: TGTGCCAGCAGCCCCAGCAGGAGCCAAGAGACCCAGTACTTC.

This clonotype was seen only once. The chain links TRBV3-1 to TRBJ2-3, with D perhaps matching TRBD2 (5 bases). Germline CDR1 is LGHDT and CDR2 is YNNKEL (reference sequence). Trimming shortened V by 0 bases and J by 8 bases, and 9 bases separated the two germline ends. The length of the CDR3 is 13 residues. The CDR3 protein is CASSQDPGVTQYF. The CDR3 coding sequence is TGTGCCAGCAGCCAAGACCCCGGGGTTACGCAGTATTTT.

The chain recombines TRBV29-1 with TRBJ1-1; D gene unclear. Germline V CDR1 and CDR2: SQVTM, ANQGSEA. CDR3 length: 13 amino acids. V was trimmed by 6 bases and J by 1 base, leaving 12 bases between them. In DNA form, the CDR3 reads TGCAGCGTCCCCTCCCCAGGGAACACTGAAGCTTTCTTT. Amino acid sequence: CSVPSPGNTEAFF.

This rearrangement joins TRBV15 to TRBJ1-6; 9 positions match TRBD1. Unmatched junction bases numbered 3, after V lost 3 bases and J lost 9 bases. The germline V gene encodes CDR1 LNHNV and CDR2 YYDKDF (reference sequence). The CDR3 is 14 amino acids. CDR3 sequence reads: CATSRRDRASPLHF. The CDR3 DNA reads TGTGCCACCAGCAGGCGGGACAGGGCTTCACCCCTCCACTTT.

The chain links TRBV30 to TRBJ1-6; D possibly corresponds to TRBD1 (5 bases). With 2 bases removed from V and 10 bases from J, the gap between germline ends came to 15 bases. The CDR3 spans 14 residues. Germline V lookup: CDR1 GTSNPN, CDR2 SVGIG (reference sequence). CDR3 sequence reads: CAWSKVQGISPLHF. The CDR3 DNA reads TGTGCCTGGAGTAAGGTGCAGGGAATATCACCCCTCCACTTT.

The J gene is TRBJ1-2, the V gene TRBV3-1, with TRBD1 matching 9 bases. After removal of 2 bases from V and 7 bases from J, the junction contained 8 bases not matched to a gene. Germline V gene lookup returns CDR1 LGHDT and CDR2 YNNKEL (reference sequence). The CDR3 contains 15 residues. The CDR3 DNA is TGTGCCAGCAGCCAATCCGGGACAGGGTGGAGTGGCTACACCTTC. This encodes CASSQSGTGWSGYTF. The variable domain in full, completed from reference TRBV3-1 and TRBJ1-2, reads DTAVSQTPKYLVTQMGNDKSIKCEQNLGHDTMYWYKQDSKKFLKIMFSYNNKELIINETVPNRFSPKSPDKAHLNLHINSLELGDSAVYFCASSQSGTGWSGYTFGSGTRLTVV.

The chain has TRBV5-1 and TRBJ1-2; no firm D call. Trimming removed 4 bases from V and 1 base from J, with 14 bases in between. This CDR3 spans 15 amino acids. Germline V CDR1 and CDR2: SGHRS, YFSETQ. CDR3 amino acids: CASSAEYSGNYGYTF. The DNA for the CDR3 is TGCGCCAGCAGCGCTGAATACAGTGGTAACTATGGCTACACCTTC.

The rearrangement uses TRBV15 and TRBJ2-7; D unclear. Germline V gives CDR1 LNHNV, CDR2 YYDKDF (reference sequence). The CDR3 totals 14 residues. Trimming shortened V by 5 bases and J by 2 bases, and 13 bases separated the two germline ends. The CDR3 DNA follows: TGTGCCACCAGCGCCCCTGGGGTTCCCTACGAGCAGTACGTC. This encodes CATSAPGVPYEQYV.

The chain combines TRBV7-2 with TRBJ1-2, with 9 bases that match TRBD1. V lost 6 bases to trimming and J lost 5 bases; unmatched junction nucleotides: 7. The germline V gene has CDR1 SGHTA and CDR2 FQGNSA. CDR3 size: 14 residues. CDR3 sequence (DNA): TGTGCCAGCAGTCCACAGGGGGCTGCGTATGGCTACACCTTC. Its translation is CASSPQGAAYGYTF.

The J gene is TRBJ2-1, the V gene TRBV18; D unresolved. Trimming stripped 0 bases from V and 5 bases from J, with 11 bases between. The CDR3 contains 15 residues. Germline V CDR1 and CDR2: KGHSH, LQKENI. The CDR3, as DNA: TGTGCCAGCTCACCACCGATTCCCAGAGACAATGAGCAGTTCTTC. This sequence encodes CASSPPIPRDNEQFF.

The genes are TRBV9 and TRBJ2-2; D is perhaps TRBD2 (6 bases). The CDR3 is 14 amino acids. Trimming removed 2 bases at V and 3 bases at J, with 8 bases between. Germline loops: CDR1 SGDLS, CDR2 YYNGEE. In DNA, the CDR3 is TGTGCCAGCAGCGTCGGGACTTACACCGGGGAGCTGTTTTTT. It is translated as CASSVGTYTGELFF. Combining the CDR3 with reference TRBV9 and TRBJ2-2 gives the whole variable domain DSGVTQTPKHLITATGQRVTLRCSPRSGDLSVYWYQQSLDQGLQFLIQYYNGEERAKGNILERFSAQQFPDLHSELNLSSLELGDSALYFCASSVGTYTGELFFGEGSRLTVL.

The rearrangement joins TRBV24-1 to TRBJ2-3; no clear D gene. There are 13 residues in the CDR3. Germline V lookup: CDR1 KGHDR, CDR2 SFDVKD. Between the trimmed V and J ends, which lost 4 bases and 6 bases, there was a span of 10 bases. The CDR3, as DNA: TGTGCCACCAGTGACCCCCCCGAGGATACGCAGTATTTT. It translates to CATSDPPEDTQYF.

The rearrangement uses TRBV5-6 and TRBJ1-2, with D hard to call. Trimming removed 4 bases from V and 6 bases from J, with 16 bases in between. In germline, CDR1 is SGHDT, CDR2 YYEEEE. The CDR3 loop spans 14 amino acids. The CDR3 region has the DNA TGTGCCAGCAGCACGGGCAAGGGATGGGATGGCTACACCTTC. This codes for CASSTGKGWDGYTF.

The rearrangement uses TRBV6-5 and TRBJ1-1, with D possibly being TRBD1 (5 bases). The CDR3 is made up of 16 amino acids. Between the trimmed V and J ends, which lost 4 bases and 0 bases, there was a span of 15 bases. Germline CDR1 is MNHEY and CDR2 is SVGAGI. The CDR3 DNA sequence: TGTGCCAGCAGTTCACGGCGCGGAGGGGTGAACACTGAAGCTTTCTTT. Protein sequence: CASSSRRGGVNTEAFF.

The chain is built from TRBV4-1 and TRBJ2-1; 13 nucleotides line up with TRBD2. CDR3 size: 17 residues. The trim removed 3 bases at V and 4 bases at J, leaving 6 bases unmatched. Looked up from germline, CDR1 is MGHRA and CDR2 is YSYEKL. The CDR3 sequence is CASSQPGLAGDYNEQFF. CDR3 DNA: TGCGCCAGCAGCCAGCCCGGACTAGCGGGGGATTACAATGAGCAGTTCTTC.

The rearrangement links TRBV3-1 to TRBJ1-4; D gene uncertain. CDR1 LGHDT and CDR2 YNNKEL come from the germline V gene (reference sequence). The CDR3 is 14 residues long. The V end lost 1 base, the J end lost 7 bases, and 10 bases lay between the germline ends. The CDR3 protein is CASSQGPNVEKLFF. CDR3 sequence (DNA): TGTGCCAGCAGCCAAGGACCGAACGTTGAAAAACTGTTTTTT. The whole variable domain, remainder taken from reference TRBV3-1 and TRBJ1-4, is DTAVSQTPKYLVTQMGNDKSIKCEQNLGHDTMYWYKQDSKKFLKIMFSYNNKELIINETVPNRFSPKSPDKAHLNLHINSLELGDSAVYFCASSQGPNVEKLFFGSGTQLSVL.

The chain uses TRBV7-3 and TRBJ2-1, with 8 nucleotides matching TRBD2. This CDR3 has 17 residues. Trimming took 6 bases from V and 10 from J; bases not matched to a gene: 20. CDR1 is SGHTA, CDR2 FQGTGA, per germline. Written as DNA, the CDR3 is TGTGCCAGCAGACCGTCGATTAGCGGGGCGGGTTCAGGCGAGCAGTTCTTC. Its translation: CASRPSISGAGSGEQFF.

This chain uses TRBV30 with TRBJ1-2, with D perhaps TRBD1 (5 bases). The CDR3 spans 14 residues. In germline, CDR1 is GTSNPN, CDR2 SVGIG (reference sequence). The V end was cut by 6 bases, the J end by 4 bases, with 18 bases between. This CDR3 is CACQGPRISYGYTF. CDR3 nucleotides: TGTGCCTGCCAGGGACCTCGGATTTCCTATGGCTACACCTTC.

The chain employs TRBV12-5 and TRBJ1-2; 8 bases align to TRBD1. The V gene's germline CDR1 is LGHNT and CDR2 FRNRAP. CDR3 size: 14 residues. The J segment lost 8 bases and the V segment lost 5 bases, leaving 10 bases of the junction unmatched. The CDR3 DNA is TGTGCTAGTGGTCCGCGGGACAGGTGGAGCGGCTACACCTTC. Encoded protein: CASGPRDRWSGYTF.

The chain combines TRBV7-3 with TRBJ2-3; no clear D gene. Germline assignment: CDR1 SGHTA and CDR2 FQGTGA. The CDR3 contains 13 residues. V dropped 6 bases and J dropped 6 bases, with 13 bases sitting between them. In DNA form, the CDR3 reads TGTGCCAGCAGTTCACTGGGAACGGATACGCAGTATTTT. This sequence encodes CASSSLGTDTQYF.

The chain has TRBV3-1 and TRBJ2-3; D not resolved. The germline V gene has CDR1 LGHDT and CDR2 YNNKEL (reference sequence). This CDR3 is 16 amino acids long. V was pared by 4 bases and J by 0 bases, with 14 bases between. CDR3 bases: TGTGCCAGCAGCCCTAGAGGTCTGTCTAGCACAGATACGCAGTATTTT. It yields the protein CASSPRGLSSTDTQYF.

This chain joins TRBV20-1 and TRBJ1-3; no definite D call. This CDR3 region has 11 residues. Per the germline V gene, CDR1 is DFQATT and CDR2 is SNEGSKA (reference sequence). V lost 2 bases to trimming and J lost 7 bases, with 6 bases between them. CDR3 amino acids: CSARLSNTIYF. In nucleotides, the CDR3 is TGCAGTGCTAGACTGTCGAACACCATATATTTT.

The chain recombines TRBV30 with TRBJ2-2, with a tentative D call TRBD1 (6 bases). CDR1 is GTSNPN, CDR2 SVGIG, per germline (reference sequence). V dropped 3 bases and J dropped 3 bases, with 8 bases sitting between them. CDR3 length: 13 amino acids. The CDR3 reads CAWRTGHTGELFF. For the CDR3, the DNA is TGTGCCTGGAGAACAGGGCACACCGGGGAGCTGTTTTTT.